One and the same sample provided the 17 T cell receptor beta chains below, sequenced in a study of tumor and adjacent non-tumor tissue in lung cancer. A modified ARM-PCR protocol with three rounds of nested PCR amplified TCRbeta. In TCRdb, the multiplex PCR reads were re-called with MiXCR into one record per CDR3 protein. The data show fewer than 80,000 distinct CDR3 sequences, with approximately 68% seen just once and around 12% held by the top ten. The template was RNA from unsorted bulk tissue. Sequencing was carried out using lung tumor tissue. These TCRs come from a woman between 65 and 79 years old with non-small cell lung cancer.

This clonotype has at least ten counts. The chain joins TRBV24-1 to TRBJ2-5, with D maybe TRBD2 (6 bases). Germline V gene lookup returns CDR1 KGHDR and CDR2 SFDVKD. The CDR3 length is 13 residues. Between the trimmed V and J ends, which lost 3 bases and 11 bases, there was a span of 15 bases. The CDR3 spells CATSDGTRGRQYF. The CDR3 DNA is TGTGCCACCAGTGATGGGACGCGGGGCAGACAGTACTTC.

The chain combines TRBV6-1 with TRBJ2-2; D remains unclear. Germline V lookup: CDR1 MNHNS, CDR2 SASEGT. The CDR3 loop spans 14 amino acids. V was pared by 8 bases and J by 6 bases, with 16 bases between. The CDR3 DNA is TGTGCCAGCGGTGGAATGTCCTATCCCGGGGAGCTGTTTTTT. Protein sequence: CASGGMSYPGELFF.

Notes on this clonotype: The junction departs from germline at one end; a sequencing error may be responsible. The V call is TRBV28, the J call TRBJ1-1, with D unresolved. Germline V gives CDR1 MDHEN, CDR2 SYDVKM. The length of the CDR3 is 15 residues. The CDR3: CASSLNPPMNIETFF. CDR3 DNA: TGTGCCAGCAGTTTAAACCCTCCAATGAACATTGAAACTTTCTTT.

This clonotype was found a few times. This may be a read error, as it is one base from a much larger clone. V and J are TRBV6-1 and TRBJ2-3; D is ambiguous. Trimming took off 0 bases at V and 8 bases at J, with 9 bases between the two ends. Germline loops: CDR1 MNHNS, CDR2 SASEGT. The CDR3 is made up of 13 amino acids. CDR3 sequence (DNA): TGTGCCAGCAGTGAAGCGGGTCGAGTTACGCAGTATTTT. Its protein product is CASSEAGRVTQYF.

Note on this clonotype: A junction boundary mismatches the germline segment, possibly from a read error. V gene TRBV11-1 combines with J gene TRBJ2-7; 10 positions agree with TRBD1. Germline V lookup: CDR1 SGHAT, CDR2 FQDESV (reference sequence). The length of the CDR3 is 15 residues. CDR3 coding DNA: TGTACCAGCAGCTTCCGGGACAGGGGTCCCTACGAGCAGAACTTC. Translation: CTSSFRDRGPYEQNF.

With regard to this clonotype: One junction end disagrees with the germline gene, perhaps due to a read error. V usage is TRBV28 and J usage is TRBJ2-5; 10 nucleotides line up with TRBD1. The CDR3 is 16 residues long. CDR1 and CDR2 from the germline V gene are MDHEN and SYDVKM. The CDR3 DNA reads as TGTGCAAGCAGTTTCCCGCGGACAGGGGGACAAGAGTCCCAGTACTTC. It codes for CASSFPRTGGQESQYF.

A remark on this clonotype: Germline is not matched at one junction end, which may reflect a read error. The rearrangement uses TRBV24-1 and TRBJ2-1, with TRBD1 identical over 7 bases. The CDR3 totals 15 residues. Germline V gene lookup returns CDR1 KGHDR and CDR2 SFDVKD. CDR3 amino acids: CAISNSRGLRNEQFF. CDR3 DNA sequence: TGTGCCATCAGTAATTCAAGGGGGCTGAGAAATGAGCAGTTCTTC.

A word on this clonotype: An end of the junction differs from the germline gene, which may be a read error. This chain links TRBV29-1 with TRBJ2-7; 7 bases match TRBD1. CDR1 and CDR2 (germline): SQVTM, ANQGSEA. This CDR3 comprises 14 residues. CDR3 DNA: TGCAGCGTCCGACGGGGCAGGGGGTCTCACGAGCAGTATTTC. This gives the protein CSVRRGRGSHEQYF.

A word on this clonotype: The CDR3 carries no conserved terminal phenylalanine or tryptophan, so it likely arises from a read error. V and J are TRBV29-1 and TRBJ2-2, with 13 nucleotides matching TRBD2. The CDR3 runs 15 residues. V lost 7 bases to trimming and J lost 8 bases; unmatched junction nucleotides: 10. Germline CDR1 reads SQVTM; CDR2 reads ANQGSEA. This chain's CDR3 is CSARTSGSVTGELFS. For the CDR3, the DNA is TGCAGCGCCCGGACTAGCGGGAGTGTCACTGGGGAGCTGTTTTCT.

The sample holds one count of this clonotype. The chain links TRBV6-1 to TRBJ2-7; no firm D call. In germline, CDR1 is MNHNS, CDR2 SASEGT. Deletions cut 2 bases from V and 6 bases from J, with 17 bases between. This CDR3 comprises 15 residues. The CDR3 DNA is TGTGCCAGCAGTGAAACGGACGGGCAGTCTTCCGAGCAGTACTTC. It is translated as CASSETDGQSSEQYF.

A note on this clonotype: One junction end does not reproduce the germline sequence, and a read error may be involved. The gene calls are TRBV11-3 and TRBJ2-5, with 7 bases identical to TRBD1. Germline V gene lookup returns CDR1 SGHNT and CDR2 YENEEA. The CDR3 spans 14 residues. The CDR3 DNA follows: TGTGCCGGCAGCTCAAGACAGGGCCAAGAGACCCGGTACTTC. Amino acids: CAGSSRQGQETRYF.

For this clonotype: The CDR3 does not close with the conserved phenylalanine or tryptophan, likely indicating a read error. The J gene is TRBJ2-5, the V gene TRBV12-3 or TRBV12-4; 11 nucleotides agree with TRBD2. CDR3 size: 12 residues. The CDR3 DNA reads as TGTGCCAGCACACTAGCGGGAGAGATCCAGTACTTA. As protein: CASTLAGEIQYL.

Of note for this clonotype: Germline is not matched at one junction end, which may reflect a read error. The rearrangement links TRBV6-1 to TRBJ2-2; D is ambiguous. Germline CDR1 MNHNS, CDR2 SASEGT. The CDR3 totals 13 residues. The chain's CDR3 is CDSSVVSTGELFF. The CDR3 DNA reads TGTGACAGCAGTGTAGTATCCACCGGGGAGCTGTTTTTT.

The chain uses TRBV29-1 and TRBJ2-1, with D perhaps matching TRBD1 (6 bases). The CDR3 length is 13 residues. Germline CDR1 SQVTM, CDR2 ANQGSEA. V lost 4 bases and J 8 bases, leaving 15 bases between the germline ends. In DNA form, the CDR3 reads TGCAGCGTTGGACAGGAATCGATCGATGAGCAGTTCTTC. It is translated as CSVGQESIDEQFF.

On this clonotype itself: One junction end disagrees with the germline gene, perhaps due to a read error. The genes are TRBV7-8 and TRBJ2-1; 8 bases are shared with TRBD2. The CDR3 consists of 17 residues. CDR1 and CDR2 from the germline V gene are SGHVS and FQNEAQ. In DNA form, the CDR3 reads TGTACCAGCAGCCCAGGGTTCCTAGCGGGTCGACACGATGAGCAGTTCTTC. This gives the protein CTSSPGFLAGRHDEQFF.

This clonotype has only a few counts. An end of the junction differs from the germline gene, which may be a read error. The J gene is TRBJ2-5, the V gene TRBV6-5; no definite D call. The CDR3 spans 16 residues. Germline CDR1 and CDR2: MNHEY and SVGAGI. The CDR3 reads CASSYSLGDGEETQYF. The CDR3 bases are TGTGCCAGCAGTTACTCGCTTGGTGATGGGGAAGAGACTCAGTACTTC.

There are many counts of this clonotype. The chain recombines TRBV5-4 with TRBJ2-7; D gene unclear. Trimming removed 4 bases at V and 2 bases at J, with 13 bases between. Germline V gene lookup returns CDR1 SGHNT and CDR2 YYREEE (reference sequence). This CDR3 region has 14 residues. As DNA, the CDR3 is TGTGCCAGCAGCCCGGGTCGGAGCGCCTACGAGCAGTACTTC. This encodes CASSPGRSAYEQYF.